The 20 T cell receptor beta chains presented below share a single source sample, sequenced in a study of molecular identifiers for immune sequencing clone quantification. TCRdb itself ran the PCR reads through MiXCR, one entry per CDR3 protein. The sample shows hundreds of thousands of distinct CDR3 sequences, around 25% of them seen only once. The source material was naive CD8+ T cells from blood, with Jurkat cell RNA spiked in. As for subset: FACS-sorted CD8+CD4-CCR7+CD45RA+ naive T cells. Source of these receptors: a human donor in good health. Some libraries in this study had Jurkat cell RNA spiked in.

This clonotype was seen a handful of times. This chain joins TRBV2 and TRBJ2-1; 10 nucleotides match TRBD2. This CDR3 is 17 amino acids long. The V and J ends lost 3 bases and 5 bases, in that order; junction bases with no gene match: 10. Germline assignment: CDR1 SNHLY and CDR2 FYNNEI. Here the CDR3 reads CASSDSGTSESNNEQFF. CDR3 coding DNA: TGTGCCAGCAGTGATTCCGGGACTAGCGAATCTAACAATGAGCAGTTCTTC.

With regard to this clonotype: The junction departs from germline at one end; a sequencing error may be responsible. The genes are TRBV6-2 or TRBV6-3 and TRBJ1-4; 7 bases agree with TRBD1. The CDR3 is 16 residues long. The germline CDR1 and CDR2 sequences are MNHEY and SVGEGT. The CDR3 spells CASGYSRDRGPEKLFF. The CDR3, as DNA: TGTGCCAGCGGTTACTCGAGGGACAGAGGACCGGAAAAACTGTTTTTT.

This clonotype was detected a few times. The CDR3 region is CASSYGGAGVQYF. The CDR3 DNA is TGCGCCAGCAGCTACGGGGGGGCGGGAGTTCAGTACTTC. The chain is built from TRBV4-1 and TRBJ2-7; 8 bases align to TRBD2. The V segment lost 5 bases and the J segment 10 bases; nucleotides outside the gene matches: 10. The CDR3 is 13 residues long. Germline V gene lookup returns CDR1 MGHRA and CDR2 YSYEKL.

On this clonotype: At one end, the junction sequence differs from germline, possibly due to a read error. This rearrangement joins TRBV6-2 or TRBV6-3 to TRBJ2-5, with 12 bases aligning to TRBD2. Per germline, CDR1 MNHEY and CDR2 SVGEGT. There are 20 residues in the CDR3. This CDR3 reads CASSYSRLAGALPFQESQYF. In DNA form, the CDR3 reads TGTGCCAGCAGTTACTCGCGACTAGCGGGGGCGCTACCCTTCCAAGAGAGCCAGTACTTC.

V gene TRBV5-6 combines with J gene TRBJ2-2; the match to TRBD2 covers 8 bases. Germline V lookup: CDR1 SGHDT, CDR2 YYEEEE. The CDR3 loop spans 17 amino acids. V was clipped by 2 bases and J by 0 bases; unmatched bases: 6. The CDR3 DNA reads TGTGCCAGCAGCTTAAGGCCCGGGAGGGCGAACACCGGGGAGCTGTTTTTT. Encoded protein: CASSLRPGRANTGELFF.

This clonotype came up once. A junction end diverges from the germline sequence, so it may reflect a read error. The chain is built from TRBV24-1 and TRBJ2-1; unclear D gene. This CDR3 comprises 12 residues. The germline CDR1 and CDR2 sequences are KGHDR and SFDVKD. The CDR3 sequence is CATSDSYNGQFF. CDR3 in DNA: TGTGCCACCAGTGATTCATACAATGGGCAGTTCTTC.

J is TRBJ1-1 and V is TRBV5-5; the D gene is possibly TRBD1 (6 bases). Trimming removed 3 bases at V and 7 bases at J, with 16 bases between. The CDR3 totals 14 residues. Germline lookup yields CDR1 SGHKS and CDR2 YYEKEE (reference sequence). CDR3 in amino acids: CASSSTRGQIEAFF. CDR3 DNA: TGTGCCAGCAGCTCGACCCGAGGACAGATTGAAGCTTTCTTT.

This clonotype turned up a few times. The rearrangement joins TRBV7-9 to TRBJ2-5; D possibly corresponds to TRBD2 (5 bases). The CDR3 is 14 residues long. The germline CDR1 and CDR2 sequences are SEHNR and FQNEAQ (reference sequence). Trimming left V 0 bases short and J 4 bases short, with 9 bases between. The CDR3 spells CASSLAAVIETQYF. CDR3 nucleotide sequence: TGTGCCAGCAGCTTAGCAGCGGTGATAGAGACCCAGTACTTC.

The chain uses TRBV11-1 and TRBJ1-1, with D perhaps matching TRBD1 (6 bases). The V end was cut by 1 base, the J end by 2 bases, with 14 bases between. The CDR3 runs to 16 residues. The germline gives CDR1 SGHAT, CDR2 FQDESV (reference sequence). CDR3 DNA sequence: TGTGCCAGCAGCTTAGAATACGGGGGCTTTAACACTGAAGCTTTCTTT. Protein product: CASSLEYGGFNTEAFF.

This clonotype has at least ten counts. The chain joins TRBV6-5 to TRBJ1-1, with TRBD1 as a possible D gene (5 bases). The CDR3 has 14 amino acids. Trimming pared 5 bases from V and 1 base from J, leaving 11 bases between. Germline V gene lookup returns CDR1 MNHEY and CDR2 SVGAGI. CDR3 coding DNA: TGTGCCAGCAGTAACACTCAGGGGAACACTGAAGCTTTCTTT. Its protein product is CASSNTQGNTEAFF.

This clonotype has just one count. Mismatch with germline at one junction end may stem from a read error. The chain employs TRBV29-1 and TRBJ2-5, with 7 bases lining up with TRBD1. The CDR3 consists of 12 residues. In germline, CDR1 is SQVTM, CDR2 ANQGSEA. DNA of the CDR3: TGCAGCGCCACAGGGGTGGAAGAGACCCAACACTTC. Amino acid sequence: CSATGVEETQHF.

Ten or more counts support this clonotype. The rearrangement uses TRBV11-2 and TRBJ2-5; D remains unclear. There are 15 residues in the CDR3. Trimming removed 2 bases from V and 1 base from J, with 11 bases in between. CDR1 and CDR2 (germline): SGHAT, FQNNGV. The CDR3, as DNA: TGTGCCAGCAGCTTATCTGCAGAAAGCCAAGAGACCCAGTACTTC. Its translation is CASSLSAESQETQYF.

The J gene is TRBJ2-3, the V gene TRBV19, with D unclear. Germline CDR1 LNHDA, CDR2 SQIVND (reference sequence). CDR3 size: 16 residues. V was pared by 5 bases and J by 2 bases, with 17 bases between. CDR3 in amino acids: CASSVGWADLTDTQYF. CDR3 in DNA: TGTGCCAGTAGTGTGGGCTGGGCGGATCTCACAGATACGCAGTATTTT.

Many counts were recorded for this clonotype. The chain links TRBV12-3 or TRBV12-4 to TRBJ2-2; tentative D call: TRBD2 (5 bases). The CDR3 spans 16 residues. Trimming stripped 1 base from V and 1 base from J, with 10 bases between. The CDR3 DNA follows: TGTGCCAGCAGTTTAGATGTCGGGATGAACACCGGGGAGCTGTTTTTT. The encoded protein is CASSLDVGMNTGELFF.

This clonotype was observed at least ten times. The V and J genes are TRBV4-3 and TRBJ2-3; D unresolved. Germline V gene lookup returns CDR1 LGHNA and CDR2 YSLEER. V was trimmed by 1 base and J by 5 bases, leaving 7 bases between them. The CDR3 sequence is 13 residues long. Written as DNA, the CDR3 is TGCGCCAGCAGCCAAGGTGGTGTAGATACGCAGTATTTT. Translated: CASSQGGVDTQYF.

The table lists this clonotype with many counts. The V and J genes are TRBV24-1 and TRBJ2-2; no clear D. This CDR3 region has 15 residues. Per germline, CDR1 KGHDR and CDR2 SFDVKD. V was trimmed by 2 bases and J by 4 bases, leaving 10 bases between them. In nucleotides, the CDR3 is TGTGCCACCAGTGATTCGCCGGGCAGCACCGGGGAGCTGTTTTTT. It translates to CATSDSPGSTGELFF.

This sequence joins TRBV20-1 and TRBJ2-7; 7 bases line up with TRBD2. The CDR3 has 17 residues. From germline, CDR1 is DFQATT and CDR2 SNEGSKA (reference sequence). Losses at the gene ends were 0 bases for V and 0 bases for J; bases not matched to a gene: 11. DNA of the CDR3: TGCAGTGCTAGAGATTGGTCCCTAGCGGAAACCTCCTACGAGCAGTACTTC. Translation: CSARDWSLAETSYEQYF.

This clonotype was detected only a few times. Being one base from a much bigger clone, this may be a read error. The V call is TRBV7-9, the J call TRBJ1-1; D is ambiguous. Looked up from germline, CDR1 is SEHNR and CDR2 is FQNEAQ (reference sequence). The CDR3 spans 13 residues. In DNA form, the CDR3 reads TGTGCCAGCAGCTCCTCCCCTAACACTGAAGCTCTCTTT. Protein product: CASSSSPNTEALF.

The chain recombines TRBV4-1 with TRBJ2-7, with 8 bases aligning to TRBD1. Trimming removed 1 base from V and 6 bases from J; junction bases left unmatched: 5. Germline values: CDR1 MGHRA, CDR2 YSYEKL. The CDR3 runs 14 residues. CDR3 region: CASSQGTGSGEQYF. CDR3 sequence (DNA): TGCGCCAGCAGCCAAGGGACAGGGAGCGGCGAGCAGTACTTC.

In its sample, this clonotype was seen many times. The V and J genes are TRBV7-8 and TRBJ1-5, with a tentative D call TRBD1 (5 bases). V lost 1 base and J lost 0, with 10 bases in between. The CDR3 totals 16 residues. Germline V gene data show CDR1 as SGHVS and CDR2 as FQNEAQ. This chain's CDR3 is CASSLVRDYSNQPQHF. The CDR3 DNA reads TGTGCCAGCAGCTTAGTCAGGGATTATAGCAATCAGCCCCAGCATTTT.